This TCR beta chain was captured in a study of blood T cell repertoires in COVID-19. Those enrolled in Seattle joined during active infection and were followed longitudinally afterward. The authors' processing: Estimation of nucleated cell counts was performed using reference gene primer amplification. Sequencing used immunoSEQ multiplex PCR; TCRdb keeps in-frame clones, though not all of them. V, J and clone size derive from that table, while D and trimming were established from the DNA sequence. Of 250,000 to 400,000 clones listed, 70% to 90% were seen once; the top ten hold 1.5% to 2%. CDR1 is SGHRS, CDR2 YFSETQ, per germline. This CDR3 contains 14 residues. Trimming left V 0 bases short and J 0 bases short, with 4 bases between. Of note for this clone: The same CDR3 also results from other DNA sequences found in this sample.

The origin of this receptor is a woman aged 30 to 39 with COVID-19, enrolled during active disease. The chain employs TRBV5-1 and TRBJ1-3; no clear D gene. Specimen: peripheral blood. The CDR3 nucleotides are TGCGCCAGCAGCTTGGACAGCTCTGGAAACACCATATATTTT. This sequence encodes CASSLDSSGNTIYF.